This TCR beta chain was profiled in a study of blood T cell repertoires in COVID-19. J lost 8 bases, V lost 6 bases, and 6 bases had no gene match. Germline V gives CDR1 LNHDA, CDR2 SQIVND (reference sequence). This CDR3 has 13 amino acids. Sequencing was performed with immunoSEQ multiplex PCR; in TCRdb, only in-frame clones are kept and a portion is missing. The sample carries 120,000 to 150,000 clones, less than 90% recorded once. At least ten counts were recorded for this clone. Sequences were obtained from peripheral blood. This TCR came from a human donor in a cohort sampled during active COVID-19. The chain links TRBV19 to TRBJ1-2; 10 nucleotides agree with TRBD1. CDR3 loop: CASSQTGGDGYTF. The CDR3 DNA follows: TGTGCCAGTAGCCAGACAGGGGGCGACGGCTACACCTTC.